This TCR beta chain emerged from a study of OX40 agonist ivuxolimab in advanced cancers. As regards this clone: As yet, its antigen is unknown.

Blood was sampled at baseline, cycle 4 day 1, and cycle 7 day 1. TCRdb's table, derived via immunoSEQ multiplex PCR, lists solely in-frame clones and lacks some. The sample lists some 100,000 clones, about 85% occurring once. General study findings and limits: Some nonresponders likewise displayed low normalized T-cell clonal expansion. CD8+ T cells showed, on average, more clonal expansion than CD4+ cells.

CDR3 size: 16 residues. Germline V gene sequence: CDR1 SGHAT, CDR2 FQNNGV. The ends lost 5 bases at V and 1 base at J; junction bases unmatched: 5. This specimen consisted of CD4+ or CD8+ T cells sorted from blood, obtained in a trial of the OX40 agonist ivuxolimab. The genes are TRBV11-2 and TRBJ2-3; 11 nucleotides agree with TRBD2. This receptor was identified in an adult with an advanced solid tumor such as melanoma, head and neck, liver or kidney cancer. CDR3 region: CASSETSGGGTDTQYF. For the CDR3, the DNA is TGTGCCAGCAGCGAAACTAGCGGGGGAGGCACAGATACGCAGTATTTT.